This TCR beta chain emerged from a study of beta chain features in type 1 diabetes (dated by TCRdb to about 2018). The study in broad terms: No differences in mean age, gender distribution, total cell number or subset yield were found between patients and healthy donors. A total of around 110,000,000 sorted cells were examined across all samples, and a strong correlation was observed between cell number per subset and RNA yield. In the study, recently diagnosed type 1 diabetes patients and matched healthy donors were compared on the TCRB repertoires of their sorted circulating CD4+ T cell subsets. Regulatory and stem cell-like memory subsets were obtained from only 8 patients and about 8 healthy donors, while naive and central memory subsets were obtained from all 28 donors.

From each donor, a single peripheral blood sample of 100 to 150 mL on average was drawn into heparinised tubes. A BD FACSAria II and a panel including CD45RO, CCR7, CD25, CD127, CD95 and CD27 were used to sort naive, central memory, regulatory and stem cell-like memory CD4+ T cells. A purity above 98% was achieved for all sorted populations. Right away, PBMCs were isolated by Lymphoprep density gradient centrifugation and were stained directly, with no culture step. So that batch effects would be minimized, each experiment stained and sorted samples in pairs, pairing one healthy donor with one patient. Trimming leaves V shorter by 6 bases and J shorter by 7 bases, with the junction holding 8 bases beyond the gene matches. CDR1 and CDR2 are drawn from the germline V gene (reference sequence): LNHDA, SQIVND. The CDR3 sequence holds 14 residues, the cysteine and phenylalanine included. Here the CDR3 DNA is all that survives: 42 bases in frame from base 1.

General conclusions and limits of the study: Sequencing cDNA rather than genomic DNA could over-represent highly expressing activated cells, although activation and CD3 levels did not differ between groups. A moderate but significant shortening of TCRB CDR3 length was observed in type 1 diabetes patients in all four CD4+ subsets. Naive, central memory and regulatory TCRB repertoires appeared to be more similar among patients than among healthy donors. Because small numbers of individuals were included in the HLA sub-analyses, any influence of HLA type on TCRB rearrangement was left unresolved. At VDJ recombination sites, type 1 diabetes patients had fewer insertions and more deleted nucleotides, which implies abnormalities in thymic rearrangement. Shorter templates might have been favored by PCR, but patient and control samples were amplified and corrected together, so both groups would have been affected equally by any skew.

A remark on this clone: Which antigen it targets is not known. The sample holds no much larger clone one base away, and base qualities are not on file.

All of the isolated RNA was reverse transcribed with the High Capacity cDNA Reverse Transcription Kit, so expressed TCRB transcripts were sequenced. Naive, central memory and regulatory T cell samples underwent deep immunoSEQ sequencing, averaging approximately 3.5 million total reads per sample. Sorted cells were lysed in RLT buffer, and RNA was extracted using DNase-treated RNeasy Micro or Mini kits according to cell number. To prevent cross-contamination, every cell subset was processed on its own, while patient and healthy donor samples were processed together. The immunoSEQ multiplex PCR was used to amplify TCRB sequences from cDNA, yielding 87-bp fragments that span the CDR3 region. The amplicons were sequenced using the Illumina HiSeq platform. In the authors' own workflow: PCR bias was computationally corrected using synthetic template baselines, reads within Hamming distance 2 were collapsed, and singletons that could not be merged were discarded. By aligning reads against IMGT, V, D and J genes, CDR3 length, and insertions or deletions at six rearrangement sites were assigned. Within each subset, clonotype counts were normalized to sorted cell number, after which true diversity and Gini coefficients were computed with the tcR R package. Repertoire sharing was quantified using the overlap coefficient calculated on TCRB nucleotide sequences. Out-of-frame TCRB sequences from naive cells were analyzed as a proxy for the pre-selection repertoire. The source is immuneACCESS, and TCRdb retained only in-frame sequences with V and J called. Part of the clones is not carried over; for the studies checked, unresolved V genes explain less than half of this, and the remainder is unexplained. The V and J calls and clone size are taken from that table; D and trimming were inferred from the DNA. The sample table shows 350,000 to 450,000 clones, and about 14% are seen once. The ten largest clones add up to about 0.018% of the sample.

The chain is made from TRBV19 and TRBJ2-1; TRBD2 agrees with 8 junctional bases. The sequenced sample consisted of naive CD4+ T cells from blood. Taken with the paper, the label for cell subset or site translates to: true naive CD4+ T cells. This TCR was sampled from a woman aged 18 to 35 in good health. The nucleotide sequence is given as TGTGCCAGTAGCTCGATTAGCGGGATGAATGAGCAGTTCTTC. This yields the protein CASSSISGMNEQFF.